This T cell receptor (beta chain) was observed in a study of T cells expressing NK-cell markers. Study summary: Seven of the eight sequenced donors were HCMV-seropositive; one was seronegative.

This CDR3 comprises 16 residues. The germline gives CDR1 SGHNT, CDR2 YENEEA. Note on this clonotype: Its antigen is as yet unknown.

Scientists made TCR beta cDNA using 5'RACE template switching with UMIs. No DNA is given; TCRdb re-called the 5' RACE reads and lists each CDR3 protein once. Seen in this sample are about 150,000 distinct CDR3 sequences; the ten most common clones hold less than 40%. Study conclusions and caveats: HCMV specificity of expanded NKG2C+ T cell clones remained unclear. Dominant NKG2C+ clonotypes were found to form about 1.0-7.5% of CD8+ T cells in more than five donors.

The sample taken for sequencing was blood T cells: a sorted CD56 or NKG2C T cell subset, CD4+ or CD8+ T cells, or bulk PBMC T cells (not recorded which). The V gene is TRBV11-3, the J gene TRBJ2-1; TCRdb reports TRBD1, a call that lacks DNA to check it against. This TCR was sampled from a woman aged 45-65 years in good health. This chain's CDR3 is CASSSWGQGMDNEQFF.